The rows below give T cell receptor beta chains drawn from one sample of a study of identical twins. TCRdb fed the 5' RACE reads into MiXCR, producing one record per CDR3 protein. The top ten hold approximately 1.6% of the sample, which has hundreds of thousands of distinct CDR3 sequences, over 5% seen once. Sequencing was done on a sample of naive T cells sorted from blood. These receptors came from a man younger than 35 in good health. Both conserved end residues are part of each CDR3. Each record gives: clone size, V gene, J gene, D gene, CDR3 protein, CDR3 DNA. A D gene is named only where the DNA matches it firmly. Some rows have no size entry. The others give once, few or many, or a class for an expanded clone.

abundance: NA
v_gene: TRBV6-5
j_gene: TRBJ1-2
d_gene: NA
CDR3aa: CASTTGNYGYTF
CDR3nt: TGTGCCAGCACTACGGGGAACTATGGCTACACCTTC

abundance: NA
v_gene: TRBV27
j_gene: TRBJ1-1
d_gene: NA
CDR3aa: CASRIRTPGRVTEAFF
CDR3nt: TGTGCCAGCAGGATTCGAACGCCGGGACGGGTCACTGAAGCTTTCTTT

abundance: many
v_gene: TRBV12-3/TRBV12-4
j_gene: TRBJ2-1
d_gene: NA
CDR3aa: CASSLRGTQSYNEQFF
CDR3nt: TGTGCCAGCAGTTTAAGAGGGACCCAATCCTACAATGAGCAGTTCTTC

abundance: NA
v_gene: TRBV5-5
j_gene: TRBJ2-5
d_gene: TRBD2
CDR3aa: CASSLGGTRMQTQYF
CDR3nt: TGTGCCAGCAGCTTGGGGGGGACTAGGATGCAGACCCAGTACTTC

abundance: many
v_gene: TRBV6-1
j_gene: TRBJ1-3
d_gene: NA
CDR3aa: CASSQRGSGNTIYF
CDR3nt: TGTGCCAGCAGTCAGAGGGGCTCTGGAAACACCATATATTTT

abundance: many
v_gene: TRBV9
j_gene: TRBJ2-2
d_gene: NA
CDR3aa: CASSVANGNTGELFF
CDR3nt: TGTGCCAGCAGCGTAGCGAACGGGAACACCGGGGAGCTGTTTTTT

abundance: many
v_gene: TRBV12-3/TRBV12-4
j_gene: TRBJ2-7
d_gene: NA
CDR3aa: CASSSLVAYEQYF
CDR3nt: TGTGCCAGCAGTTCTCTGGTAGCCTACGAGCAGTACTTC

abundance: many
v_gene: TRBV12-3/TRBV12-4
j_gene: TRBJ2-5
d_gene: NA
CDR3aa: CASSLAGRVEETQYF
CDR3nt: TGTGCCAGCAGTTTGGCAGGCAGAGTGGAAGAGACCCAGTACTTC

abundance: many
v_gene: TRBV29-1
j_gene: TRBJ1-1
d_gene: TRBD1
CDR3aa: CSVAGTVTEAFF
CDR3nt: TGCAGCGTCGCCGGGACAGTAACTGAAGCTTTCTTT

abundance: many
v_gene: TRBV20-1
j_gene: TRBJ1-2
d_gene: NA
CDR3aa: CSARDLGAGGYTF
CDR3nt: TGCAGTGCTAGAGATTTGGGGGCCGGTGGCTACACCTTC

abundance: few
v_gene: TRBV11-2
j_gene: TRBJ2-2
d_gene: NA
CDR3aa: CASYSGGQNTGELFF
CDR3nt: TGTGCCAGCTACTCTGGGGGGCAGAACACCGGGGAGCTGTTTTTT

abundance: NA
v_gene: TRBV18
j_gene: TRBJ2-7
d_gene: NA
CDR3aa: CASSLKDEQYF
CDR3nt: TGTGCCAGCTCACTAAAAGACGAGCAGTACTTC

abundance: NA
v_gene: TRBV11-2
j_gene: TRBJ2-1
d_gene: NA
CDR3aa: CASSLDLVAEEQFF
CDR3nt: TGTGCCAGCAGCTTAGATTTGGTGGCCGAGGAGCAGTTCTTC

abundance: NA
v_gene: TRBV9
j_gene: TRBJ2-7
d_gene: TRBD2
CDR3aa: CASSKRDLTSGYEQYF
CDR3nt: TGTGCCAGCAGCAAACGGGATTTGACTAGCGGCTACGAGCAGTACTTC

abundance: many
v_gene: TRBV11-3
j_gene: TRBJ2-1
d_gene: TRBD1
CDR3aa: CASSLDPPGGPYNEQFF
CDR3nt: TGTGCCAGCAGCTTAGACCCCCCAGGGGGACCCTACAATGAGCAGTTCTTC